Listed below are T cell receptor beta chains from one sample, sequenced in a study of regulatory T cells in long-lasting Graves disease. TCRdb redid the calling of the multiplex PCR reads with MiXCR, one entry per CDR3 protein. This sample has under 300,000 distinct CDR3 sequences, with roughly 18% found just once. The sequenced sample was peripheral blood mononuclear cells (PBMCs), obtained at new diagnosis, from a patient treated with antithyroid drugs. The receptor source for this set is a female donor with Graves disease. The CDR3 runs from the conserved cysteine through the conserved F or W. A D gene is named only where the DNA matches it firmly. Expanded clones are given a class, and other clones once, few, many or no size at all.

>many|TRBV12-3/TRBV12-4|13|TRBJ1-1|TRBD1
CASMAQGDTEAFF
TGTGCCAGCATGGCACAGGGGGATACTGAAGCTTTCTTT
>NA|TRBV19|14|TRBJ1-1|NA
CASSVQTMNTEAFF
TGTGCCAGTAGTGTACAGACGATGAACACTGAAGCTTTCTTT
>many|TRBV28|14|TRBJ1-1|NA
CASSLFTGRTEAFF
TGTGCCAGCAGTTTGTTCACAGGGCGGACTGAAGCTTTCTTT
>many|TRBV7-9|15|TRBJ2-3|TRBD2
CASSTRTSASDTQYF
TGTGCCAGCAGCACCCGGACTAGCGCTTCAGATACGCAGTATTTT
>many|TRBV5-1|14|TRBJ2-7|NA
CASSYSVPSYEQYF
TGCGCCAGCAGCTATAGCGTACCATCCTACGAGCAGTACTTC
>many|TRBV6-1|14|TRBJ1-1|NA
CASSETGKRGAAFF
TGTGCCAGCAGTGAAACGGGTAAGCGGGGAGCAGCTTTCTTT
>many|TRBV27|13|TRBJ2-3|NA
CASSPFRADTQYF
TGTGCCAGCAGCCCGTTTAGGGCAGATACGCAGTATTTT
>many|TRBV4-1|17|TRBJ2-3|TRBD1
CASSQGRDRGSTDTQYF
TGCGCCAGCAGCCAAGGGAGGGACAGGGGGAGCACAGATACGCAGTATTTT
>many|TRBV10-3|13|TRBJ2-2|NA
CASEIASTGELFF
TGTGCCAGCGAAATAGCGTCCACCGGGGAGCTGTTTTTT
>many|TRBV29-1|14|TRBJ1-1|NA
CSVSTLTVNTEAFF
TGCAGCGTTTCGACCCTAACGGTGAACACTGAAGCTTTCTTT
>many|TRBV19|15|TRBJ1-1|NA
CASSARGGAFTEAFF
TGTGCCAGTAGTGCTCGCGGGGGGGCGTTCACTGAAGCTTTCTTT
>many|TRBV7-2|18|TRBJ1-2|TRBD1
CASSEETGRTGGDYGYTF
TGTGCCAGCAGCGAGGAGACAGGCCGGACAGGGGGCGACTATGGCTACACCTTC
>many|TRBV20-1|15|TRBJ1-5|NA
CSARMGWVGNQPQHF
TGCAGTGCTAGAATGGGGTGGGTTGGCAATCAGCCCCAGCATTTT
>many|TRBV29-1|12|TRBJ2-5|NA
CSEQTEEETQYF
TGCAGCGAACAGACAGAAGAAGAGACCCAGTACTTC
>NA|TRBV27|16|TRBJ2-3|TRBD2
CASSSSSGTRKDTQYF
TGTGCCAGCAGTTCCTCTAGCGGGACACGAAAGGATACGCAGTATTTT
>many|TRBV11-2|15|TRBJ2-7|TRBD2
CASSFSRDYQYEQYF
TGTGCCAGCAGCTTCAGTCGGGACTACCAGTACGAGCAGTACTTC
>once|TRBV20-1|17|TRBJ2-3|TRBD2
CSARSRTGLAGPDTQCF
TGCAGTGCTAGATCCCGAACCGGGCTAGCGGGACCAGATACGCAGTGTTTT
>many|TRBV20-1|17|TRBJ2-3|NA
CSARVRKGAGHTDTQYF
TGCAGTGCTAGAGTCCGGAAGGGAGCGGGACACACAGATACGCAGTATTTT
>many|TRBV11-3|14|TRBJ1-2|TRBD1
CASSSPGQVYGYTF
TGTGCCAGCAGCTCGCCGGGACAGGTCTATGGCTACACCTTC
>few|TRBV3-1|14|TRBJ2-3|NA
CASSLGTSPDTQYF
TGTGCCAGCAGCCTAGGTACCTCCCCAGATACGCAGTATTTT
>many|TRBV11-2|15|TRBJ2-7|TRBD1
CASQKTGTGQYEQYF
TGTGCCAGCCAAAAAACCGGGACAGGACAATACGAGCAGTACTTC
>many|TRBV2|15|TRBJ1-1|NA
CASSEIWGWGTEAFF
TGTGCCAGCAGTGAAATTTGGGGATGGGGCACTGAAGCTTTCTTT
>few|TRBV20-1|11|TRBJ2-7|NA
CSAVFLGEQYF
TGCAGTGCTGTCTTTTTGGGCGAGCAGTACTTC
>many|TRBV5-1|15|TRBJ1-1|NA
CASSLSPNMNTEAFF
TGTGCCAGCAGCTTGTCTCCCAACATGAACACTGAAGCTTTCTTT
>many|TRBV6-5|15|TRBJ1-3|NA
CASSYSTISGNTIYF
TGTGCCAGCAGTTACTCCACGATCTCTGGAAACACCATATATTTT
>many|TRBV13|14|TRBJ2-5|NA
CASSPGRRVETQYF
TGTGCCAGCAGCCCGGGACGAAGGGTGGAGACCCAGTACTTC
>many|TRBV7-2|12|TRBJ2-5|NA
CASSLTGGTQYF
TGTGCCAGCAGCTTAACCGGGGGGACCCAGTACTTC
>many|TRBV7-2|17|TRBJ1-1|NA
CASSSPPGRGGDTEAFF
TGTGCCAGCAGCTCCCCCCCAGGGAGGGGGGGGGACACTGAAGCTTTCTTT
>many|TRBV7-2|15|TRBJ2-1|NA
CASSATAGLGNEQFF
TGTGCCAGCAGCGCCACCGCGGGACTGGGGAATGAGCAGTTCTTC